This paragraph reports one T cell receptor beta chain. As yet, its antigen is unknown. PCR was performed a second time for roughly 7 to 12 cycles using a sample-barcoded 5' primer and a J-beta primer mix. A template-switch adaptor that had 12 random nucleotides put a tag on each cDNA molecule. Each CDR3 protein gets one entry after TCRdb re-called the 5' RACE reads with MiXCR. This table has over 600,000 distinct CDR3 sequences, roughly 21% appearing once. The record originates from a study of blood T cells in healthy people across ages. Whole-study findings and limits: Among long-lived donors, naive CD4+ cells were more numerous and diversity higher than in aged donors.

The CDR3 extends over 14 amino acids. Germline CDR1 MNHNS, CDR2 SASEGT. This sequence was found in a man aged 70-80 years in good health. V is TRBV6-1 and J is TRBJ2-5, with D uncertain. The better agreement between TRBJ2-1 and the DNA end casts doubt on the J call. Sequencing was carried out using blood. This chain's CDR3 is CASSEKLTYNEQFF. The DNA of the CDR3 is TGTGCCAGCAGTGAAAAGCTAACCTACAATGAGCAGTTCTTC.